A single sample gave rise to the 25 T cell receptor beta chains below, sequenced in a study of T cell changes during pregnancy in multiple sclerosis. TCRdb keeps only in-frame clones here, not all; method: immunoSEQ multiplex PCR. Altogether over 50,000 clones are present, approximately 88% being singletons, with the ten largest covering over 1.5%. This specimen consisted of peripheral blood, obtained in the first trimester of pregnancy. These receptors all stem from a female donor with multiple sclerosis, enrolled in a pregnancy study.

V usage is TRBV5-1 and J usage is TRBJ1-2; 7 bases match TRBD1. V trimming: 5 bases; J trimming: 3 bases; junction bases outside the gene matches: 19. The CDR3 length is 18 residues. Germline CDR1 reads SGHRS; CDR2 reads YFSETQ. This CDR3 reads CASSTGAASPTYHYGYTF. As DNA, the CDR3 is TGCGCCAGCAGTACAGGGGCGGCGTCGCCAACGTATCACTATGGCTACACCTTC.

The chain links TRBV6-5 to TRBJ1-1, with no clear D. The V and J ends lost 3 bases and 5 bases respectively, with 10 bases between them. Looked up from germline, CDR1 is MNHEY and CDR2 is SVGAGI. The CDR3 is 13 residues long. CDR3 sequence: CASSYRGFTEAFF. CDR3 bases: TGTGCCAGCAGTTATCGGGGATTTACTGAAGCTTTCTTT.

The CDR3 region is CASSLKTGGSTRTYGYTF. CDR3 in DNA: TGTGCCAGCAGTTTAAAGACAGGGGGGTCGACCAGGACCTATGGCTACACCTTC. The chain joins TRBV27 to TRBJ1-2; 9 bases are shared with TRBD1. After removal of 2 bases from V and 4 bases from J, the junction contained 14 bases not matched to a gene. Germline V gene data show CDR1 as MNHEY and CDR2 as SMNVEV (reference sequence). The CDR3 is made up of 18 amino acids.

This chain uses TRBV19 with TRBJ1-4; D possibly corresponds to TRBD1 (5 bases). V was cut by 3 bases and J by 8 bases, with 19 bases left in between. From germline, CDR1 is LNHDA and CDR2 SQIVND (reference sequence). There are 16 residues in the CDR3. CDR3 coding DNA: TGTGCCAGTAGTATCAGGGTTAAGGCCCCGAAGGAAAAACTGTTTTTT. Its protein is CASSIRVKAPKEKLFF.

CDR3 sequence (DNA): TGTGCCAGCAGGCAGACAGGGGTTGATAATCAGCCCCAGCATTTT. Residues: CASRQTGVDNQPQHF. The chain employs TRBV28 and TRBJ1-5, with 8 positions matching TRBD1. The germline V gene encodes CDR1 MDHEN and CDR2 SYDVKM. V lost 6 bases, J lost 4 bases, and 8 bases stayed unmatched. The length of the CDR3 is 15 residues.

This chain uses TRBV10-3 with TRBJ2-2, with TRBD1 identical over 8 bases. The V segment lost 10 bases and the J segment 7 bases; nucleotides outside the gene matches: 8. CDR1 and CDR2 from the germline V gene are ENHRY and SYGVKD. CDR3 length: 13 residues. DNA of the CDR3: TGTGCCACCTTGGGACAGGTGGGCGGGGAGCTGTTTTTT. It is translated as CATLGQVGGELFF.

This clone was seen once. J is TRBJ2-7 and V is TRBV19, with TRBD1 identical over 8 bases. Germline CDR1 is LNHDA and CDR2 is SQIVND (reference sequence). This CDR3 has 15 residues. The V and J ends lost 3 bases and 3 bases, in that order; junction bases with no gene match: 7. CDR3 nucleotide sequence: TGTGCCAGTAGTATTGTCCAGGGGGCAAACTACGAGCAGTACTTC. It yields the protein CASSIVQGANYEQYF.

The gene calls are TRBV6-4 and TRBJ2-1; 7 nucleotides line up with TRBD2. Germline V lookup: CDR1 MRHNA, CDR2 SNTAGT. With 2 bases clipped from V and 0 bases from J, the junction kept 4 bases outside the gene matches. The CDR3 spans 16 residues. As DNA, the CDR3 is TGTGCCAGCAGTGACGAGGCGGGAGCCTCCTACAATGAGCAGTTCTTC. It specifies CASSDEAGASYNEQFF.

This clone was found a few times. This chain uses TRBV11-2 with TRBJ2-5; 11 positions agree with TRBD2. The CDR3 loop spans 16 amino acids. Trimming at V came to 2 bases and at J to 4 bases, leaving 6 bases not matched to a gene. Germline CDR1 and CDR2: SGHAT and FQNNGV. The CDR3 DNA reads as TGTGCCAGCAGCTTACTACTAGCGGGAGTGGGAGAGACCCAGTACTTC. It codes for CASSLLLAGVGETQYF.

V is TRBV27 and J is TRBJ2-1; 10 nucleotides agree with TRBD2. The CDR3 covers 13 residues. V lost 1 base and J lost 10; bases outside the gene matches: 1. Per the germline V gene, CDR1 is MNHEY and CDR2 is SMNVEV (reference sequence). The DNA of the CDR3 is TGTGCCAGCAGTTTATGGGGACTAGCGGAGCAGTTCTTC. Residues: CASSLWGLAEQFF.

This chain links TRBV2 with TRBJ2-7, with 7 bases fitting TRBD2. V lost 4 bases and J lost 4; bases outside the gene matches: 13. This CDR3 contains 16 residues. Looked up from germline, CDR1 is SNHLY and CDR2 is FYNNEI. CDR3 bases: TGTGCCAGCAGTGCGGGACTAAAGATTAGTAGTTACGAGCAGTACTTC. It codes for CASSAGLKISSYEQYF.

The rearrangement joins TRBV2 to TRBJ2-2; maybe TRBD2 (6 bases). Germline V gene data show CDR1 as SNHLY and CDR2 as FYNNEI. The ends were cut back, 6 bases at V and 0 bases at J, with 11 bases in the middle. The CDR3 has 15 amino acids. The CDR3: CASRTGTSNTGELFF. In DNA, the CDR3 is TGTGCCAGCAGGACCGGGACTTCGAACACCGGGGAGCTGTTTTTT. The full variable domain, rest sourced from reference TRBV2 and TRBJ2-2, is EPEVTQTPSHQVTQMGQEVILRCVPISNHLYFYWYRQILGQKVEFLVSFYNNEISEKSEIFDDQFSVERPDGSNFTLKIRSTKLEDSAMYFCASRTGTSNTGELFFGEGSRLTVL.

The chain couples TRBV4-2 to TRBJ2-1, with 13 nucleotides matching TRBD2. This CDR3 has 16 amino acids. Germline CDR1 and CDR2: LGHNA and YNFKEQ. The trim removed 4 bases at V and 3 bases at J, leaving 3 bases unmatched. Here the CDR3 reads CASSLGTSGNYNEQFF. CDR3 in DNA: TGTGCCAGCAGCCTCGGGACTAGCGGGAACTACAATGAGCAGTTCTTC.

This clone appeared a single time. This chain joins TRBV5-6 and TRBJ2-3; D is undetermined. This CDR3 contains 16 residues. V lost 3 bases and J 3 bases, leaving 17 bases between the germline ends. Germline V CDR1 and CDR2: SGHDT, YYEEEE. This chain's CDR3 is CASSWLETAWTDTQYF. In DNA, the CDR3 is TGTGCCAGCAGCTGGCTGGAGACGGCTTGGACAGATACGCAGTATTTT.

The CDR3 is CASRGTENQPQHF. CDR3 DNA: TGTGCCAGCAGAGGGACAGAAAATCAGCCCCAGCATTTT. The V gene is TRBV28, the J gene TRBJ1-5; TRBD1 aligns across 7 bases. Germline CDR1 is MDHEN and CDR2 is SYDVKM. The V gene end was trimmed by 6 bases and the J gene end by 4 bases; junction bases not matched to a gene: 3. CDR3 size: 13 residues.

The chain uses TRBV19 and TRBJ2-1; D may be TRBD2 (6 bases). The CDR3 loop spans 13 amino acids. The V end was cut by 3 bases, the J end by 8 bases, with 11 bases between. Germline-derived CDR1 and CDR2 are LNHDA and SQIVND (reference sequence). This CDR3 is CASSMGDLHEQFF. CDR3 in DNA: TGTGCCAGTAGTATGGGGGACTTGCATGAGCAGTTCTTC.

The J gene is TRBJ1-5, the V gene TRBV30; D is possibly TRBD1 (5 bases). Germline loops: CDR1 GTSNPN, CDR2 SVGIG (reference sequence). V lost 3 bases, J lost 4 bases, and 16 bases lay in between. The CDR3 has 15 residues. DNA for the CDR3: TGTGCCTGGAGCGTGCGCGGGGCGAGTAATCAGCCCCAGCATTTT. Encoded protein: CAWSVRGASNQPQHF. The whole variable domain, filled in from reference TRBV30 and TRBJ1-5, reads SQTIHQWPATLVQPVGSPLSLECTVEGTSNPNLYWYRQAAGRGLQLLFYSVGIGQISSEVPQNLSASRPQDRQFILSSKKLLLSDSGFYLCAWSVRGASNQPQHFGDGTRLSIL.

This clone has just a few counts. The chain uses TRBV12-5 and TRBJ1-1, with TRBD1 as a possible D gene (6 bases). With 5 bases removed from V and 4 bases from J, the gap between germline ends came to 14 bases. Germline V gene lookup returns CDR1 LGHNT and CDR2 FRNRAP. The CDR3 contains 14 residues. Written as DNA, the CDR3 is TGTGCTAGTGGTCCCCTGGACAGTTCCACTGAAGCTTTCTTT. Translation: CASGPLDSSTEAFF.

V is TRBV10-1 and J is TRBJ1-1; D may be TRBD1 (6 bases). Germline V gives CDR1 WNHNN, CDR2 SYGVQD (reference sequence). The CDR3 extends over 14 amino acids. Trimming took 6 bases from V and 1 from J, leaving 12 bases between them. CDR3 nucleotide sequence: TGCGCCAGCAGCAGGGGAGTTACGAACACTGAAGCTTTCTTT. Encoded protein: CASSRGVTNTEAFF.

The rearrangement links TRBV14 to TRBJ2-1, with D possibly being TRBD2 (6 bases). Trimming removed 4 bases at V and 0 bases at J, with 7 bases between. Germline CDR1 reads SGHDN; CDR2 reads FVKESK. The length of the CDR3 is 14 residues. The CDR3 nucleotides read TGTGCCAGCAGCCTACTAGCCTCCTACAATGAGCAGTTCTTC. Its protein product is CASSLLASYNEQFF.

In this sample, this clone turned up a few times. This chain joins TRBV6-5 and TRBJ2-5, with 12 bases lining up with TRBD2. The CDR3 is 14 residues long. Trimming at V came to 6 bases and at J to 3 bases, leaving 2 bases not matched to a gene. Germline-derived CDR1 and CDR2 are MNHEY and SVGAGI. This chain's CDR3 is CASRRLAGEETQYF. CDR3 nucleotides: TGTGCCAGCAGAAGACTAGCGGGAGAAGAGACCCAGTACTTC.

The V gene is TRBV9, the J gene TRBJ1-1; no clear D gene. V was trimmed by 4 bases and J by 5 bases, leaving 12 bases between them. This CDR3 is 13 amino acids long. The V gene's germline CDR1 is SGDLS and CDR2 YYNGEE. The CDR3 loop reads CASSPRSLTEAFF. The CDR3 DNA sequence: TGTGCCAGCAGCCCACGGAGCCTGACTGAAGCTTTCTTT.

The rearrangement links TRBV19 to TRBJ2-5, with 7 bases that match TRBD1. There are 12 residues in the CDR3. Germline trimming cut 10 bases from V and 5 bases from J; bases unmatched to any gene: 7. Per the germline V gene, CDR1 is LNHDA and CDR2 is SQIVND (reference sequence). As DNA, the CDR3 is TGTGCCACTGCAGGGGGAGCGGAGACCCAGTACTTC. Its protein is CATAGGAETQYF.

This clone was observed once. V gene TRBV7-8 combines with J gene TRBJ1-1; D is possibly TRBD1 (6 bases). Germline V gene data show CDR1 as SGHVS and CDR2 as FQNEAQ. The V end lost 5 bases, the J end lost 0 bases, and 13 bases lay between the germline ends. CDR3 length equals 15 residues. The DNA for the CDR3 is TGTGCCAGCAGCACCCGGACAGTCATGAACACTGAAGCTTTCTTT. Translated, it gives CASSTRTVMNTEAFF.

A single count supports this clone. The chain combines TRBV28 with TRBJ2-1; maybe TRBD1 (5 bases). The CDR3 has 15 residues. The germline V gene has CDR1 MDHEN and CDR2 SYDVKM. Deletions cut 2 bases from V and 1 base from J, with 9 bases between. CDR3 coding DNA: TGTGCCAGCAGTTTAGGAACAGGTTCCTACAATGAGCAGTTCTTC. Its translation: CASSLGTGSYNEQFF.